The 32 T cell receptor beta chains in this list originate from one sample, sequenced in a study of blood T cells in healthy people across ages. Primed by a sample-barcoded 5' primer and a J-beta primer mix, a second PCR proceeded for about 6 to 12 cycles. TCRdb re-called the 5' RACE reads through MiXCR, storing one row per CDR3 protein. The table has hundreds of thousands of distinct CDR3 sequences, around 54% seen once; the top ten hold approximately 40%. Sequencing was carried out using blood. The receptors here all came from a man aged 55 to 70 in good health.

This sequence joins TRBV29-1 and TRBJ2-4; weak D call: TRBD1 (6 bases). Between the trimmed V and J ends, which lost 4 bases and 13 bases, there was a span of 17 bases. Germline CDR1 and CDR2: SQVTM and ANQGSEA. This CDR3 is 12 amino acids long. The CDR3 sequence is CSVAPQGNGQYF. The CDR3 bases are TGCAGCGTTGCACCTCAGGGGAACGGGCAGTACTTC.

The V and J genes are TRBV2 and TRBJ2-7, with D maybe TRBD1 (6 bases). V was trimmed by 4 bases and J by 3 bases, leaving 13 bases between them. This CDR3 contains 14 residues. Germline CDR1 SNHLY, CDR2 FYNNEI. The CDR3 loop is CASSGPGQNYEQYF. As DNA, the CDR3 is TGTGCCAGCAGTGGACCCGGACAGAACTACGAGCAGTACTTC.

The chain has TRBV11-2 and TRBJ1-6, with no clear D. The CDR3 is 14 residues long. V lost 5 bases and J 8 bases, leaving 13 bases between the germline ends. Germline V gene sequence: CDR1 SGHAT, CDR2 FQNNGV. CDR3: CASSQNPADSPLHF. CDR3 DNA sequence: TGTGCCAGCAGCCAGAATCCTGCCGATTCACCCCTCCACTTT.

The chain carries TRBV5-1 and TRBJ2-7, with D perhaps matching TRBD1 (5 bases). The CDR3 totals 14 residues. V was cut by 2 bases and J by 6 bases, with 15 bases left in between. Germline V CDR1 and CDR2: SGHRS, YFSETQ. The CDR3 sequence is CASSLDGWGGEQYF. CDR3 sequence (DNA): TGCGCCAGCAGCTTAGACGGGTGGGGCGGCGAGCAGTACTTC.

This sequence joins TRBV7-9 and TRBJ2-3; 7 bases fit TRBD2. The CDR3 runs 15 residues. V was pared by 5 bases and J by 2 bases, with 7 bases of the junction left unmatched. Per germline, CDR1 SEHNR and CDR2 FQNEAQ (reference sequence). CDR3 loop: CASSPLSGATDTQYF. The CDR3 region has the DNA TGTGCCAGCAGCCCGCTGAGCGGGGCCACAGATACGCAGTATTTT.

V gene TRBV6-1 combines with J gene TRBJ1-5, with 9 bases fitting TRBD1. Trimming removed 10 bases from V and 6 bases from J; junction bases left unmatched: 10. The CDR3 extends over 14 amino acids. Per the germline V gene, CDR1 is MNHNS and CDR2 is SASEGT. The CDR3 DNA is TGTGCCATCTCAGGGGGGACAGGGACTCAGCCCCAGCATTTT. Translation: CAISGGTGTQPQHF.

This clonotype was picked up one time. The gene calls are TRBV5-6 and TRBJ2-1; no reliable D call. Germline V lookup: CDR1 SGHDT, CDR2 YYEEEE. The CDR3 length is 13 residues. V lost 6 bases to trimming and J lost 7 bases, with 14 bases between them. The CDR3 nucleotides are TGTGCCAGCAACCGACCCGGTTGGAATGAGCAGTTCTTC. Its protein product is CASNRPGWNEQFF.

This clonotype appeared a single time. The chain links TRBV12-3 or TRBV12-4 to TRBJ1-1; TRBD1 aligns across 10 bases. The J segment lost 6 bases and the V segment lost 2 bases, leaving 3 bases of the junction unmatched. This CDR3 comprises 14 residues. Written as DNA, the CDR3 is TGTGCCAGCAGTTTATTGGGACAGGGGTCTGAAGCTTTCTTT. Translated, it gives CASSLLGQGSEAFF.

J is TRBJ1-1 and V is TRBV10-3, with TRBD1 identical over 9 bases. This CDR3 region has 14 residues. J lost 4 bases, V lost 7 bases, and 7 bases had no gene match. From germline, CDR1 is ENHRY and CDR2 SYGVKD. The CDR3 sequence: CAITPGQGRTEAFF. As DNA, the CDR3 is TGTGCCATCACCCCGGGACAGGGACGCACTGAAGCTTTCTTT.

The rearrangement joins TRBV7-2 to TRBJ2-5, with 13 bases identical to TRBD2. The ends lost 5 bases at V and 5 bases at J; junction bases unmatched: 2. The CDR3 loop spans 14 amino acids. Germline V gene sequence: CDR1 SGHTA, CDR2 FQGNSA. The CDR3 loop is CASSGLAGVETQYF. The CDR3 DNA sequence: TGTGCCAGCAGCGGACTAGCGGGGGTTGAGACCCAGTACTTC.

This clonotype was counted a few times. The gene calls are TRBV12-3 or TRBV12-4 and TRBJ1-5; no clear D. CDR3 length: 13 amino acids. Trimming removed 7 bases at V and 2 bases at J, with 9 bases between. The CDR3 reads CASTLRGNQPQHF. CDR3 sequence (DNA): TGTGCCAGCACCCTACGGGGCAATCAGCCCCAGCATTTT.

This clonotype was counted only a few times. The junction departs from the called germline gene at one end, perhaps through a read error. This chain connects TRBV4-1 to TRBJ2-5; 8 positions match TRBD2. The germline CDR1 and CDR2 sequences are MGHRA and YSYEKL. The CDR3 spans 17 residues. The CDR3 region is CANSQDRASGYQETQYF. The DNA of the CDR3 is TGCGCCAACAGCCAAGATCGGGCTAGCGGGTACCAAGAGACCCAGTACTTC.

The rearrangement links TRBV5-1 to TRBJ1-1, with 7 bases matching TRBD1. The V segment lost 4 bases and the J segment 7 bases; nucleotides outside the gene matches: 10. Looked up from germline, CDR1 is SGHRS and CDR2 is YFSETQ. The CDR3 covers 14 residues. CDR3 sequence reads: CASSRAGTVIEAFF. In DNA, the CDR3 is TGCGCCAGCAGCCGTGCCGGGACAGTTATTGAAGCTTTCTTT.

CDR3 sequence (DNA): TGCGCCAGCAGCGCGGAGGGACAGGGTGGTAGGGAGCAGTTCTTC. Translation gives CASSAEGQGGREQFF. The chain carries TRBV5-1 and TRBJ2-1; TRBD1 matches 9 bases. This CDR3 comprises 15 residues. From germline, CDR1 is SGHRS and CDR2 YFSETQ. V lost 4 bases to trimming and J lost 10 bases; unmatched junction nucleotides: 12.

In this sample, this clonotype turned up once. V and J are TRBV20-1 and TRBJ2-3; no definite D call. V was clipped by 0 bases and J by 8 bases, with 6 bases between them. CDR1 DFQATT and CDR2 SNEGSKA come from the germline V gene (reference sequence). There are 11 residues in the CDR3. The CDR3 is CSARDPPTQYF. The CDR3 DNA reads as TGCAGTGCTAGAGATCCCCCTACGCAGTATTTT.

The rearrangement links TRBV10-3 to TRBJ1-4, with D possibly matching TRBD1 (6 bases). The V gene's germline CDR1 is ENHRY and CDR2 SYGVKD. V dropped 3 bases and J dropped 5 bases, with 7 bases sitting between them. CDR3 length equals 13 residues. The CDR3 loop is CAISEDRNEKLFF. CDR3 nucleotide sequence: TGTGCCATCAGTGAAGACAGGAATGAAAAACTGTTTTTT.

The V gene is TRBV10-3, the J gene TRBJ2-7; 11 bases match TRBD1. Germline assignment: CDR1 ENHRY and CDR2 SYGVKD. Losses at the gene ends were 4 bases for V and 0 bases for J; bases not matched to a gene: 2. The CDR3 spans 15 residues. The CDR3 DNA follows: TGTGCCATCAGTGCCGGGACAGGGGGCTCCTACGAGCAGTACTTC. Protein product: CAISAGTGGSYEQYF.

The sample holds a few counts of this clonotype. This chain links TRBV27 with TRBJ1-4; D is perhaps TRBD1 (6 bases). This CDR3 spans 13 amino acids. Germline assignment: CDR1 MNHEY and CDR2 SMNVEV (reference sequence). The germline V and J ends were trimmed by 2 bases and 8 bases, with 9 bases remaining between them. The CDR3 sequence is CASSLRTAEKLFF. Here the CDR3 DNA reads TGTGCCAGCAGTTTACGGACAGCGGAAAAACTGTTTTTT. Combining the CDR3 with reference TRBV27 and TRBJ1-4 gives the whole variable domain EAQVTQNPRYLITVTGKKLTVTCSQNMNHEYMSWYRQDPGLGLRQIYYSMNVEVTDKGDVPEGYKVSRKEKRNFPLILESPSPNQTSLYFCASSLRTAEKLFFGSGTQLSVL.

The rearrangement uses TRBV28 and TRBJ2-7, with D perhaps matching TRBD2 (7 bases). Gene TRBJ2-4 matches the end of the DNA better, so the J call may be wrong. Germline CDR1 MDHEN, CDR2 SYDVKM. The CDR3 has 15 residues. In DNA form, the CDR3 reads TGTGCCAGCAGGGGAGGGGGGTTAGCCAAAAACATTCAGTACTTC. Amino acid sequence: CASRGGGLAKNIQYF.

This clonotype was counted a single time. This chain connects TRBV29-1 to TRBJ2-5, with 7 bases aligning to TRBD1. Unmatched junction bases numbered 7, after V lost 2 bases and J lost 4 bases. Germline loops: CDR1 SQVTM, CDR2 ANQGSEA. The CDR3 length is 14 residues. This chain's CDR3 is CSVEPQGVGETQYF. For the CDR3, the DNA is TGCAGCGTTGAACCCCAGGGGGTGGGAGAGACCCAGTACTTC.

The chain uses TRBV20-1 and TRBJ2-1; 7 nucleotides match TRBD2. The V segment lost 0 bases and the J segment 13 bases; nucleotides outside the gene matches: 15. The CDR3 consists of 15 residues. CDR1 is DFQATT and CDR2 is SNEGSKA in the germline V gene (reference sequence). This chain's CDR3 is CSARDESSRGETQFF. The CDR3 DNA is TGCAGTGCTAGAGATGAGTCATCCCGGGGGGAGACCCAGTTCTTC.

CDR3 sequence: CASSPTRQPTDTQYF. The CDR3 DNA sequence: TGTGCCAGCAGCCCCACCCGACAGCCCACAGATACGCAGTATTTT. The chain couples TRBV9 to TRBJ2-3, with D perhaps TRBD1 (5 bases). V was pared by 4 bases and J by 2 bases, with 14 bases between. CDR3 size: 15 residues. The germline V gene encodes CDR1 SGDLS and CDR2 YYNGEE.

This chain links TRBV3-1 with TRBJ1-3, with 8 bases that match TRBD1. After removal of 4 bases from V and 5 bases from J, the junction contained 4 bases not matched to a gene. The CDR3 is 14 residues long. Germline CDR1 and CDR2: LGHDT and YNNKEL (reference sequence). The DNA of the CDR3 is TGTGCCAGCAGCCTGGGGACAGGTAGAAACACCATATATTTT. As protein: CASSLGTGRNTIYF. The full variable domain, in which reference TRBV3-1 and TRBJ1-3 provide the parts outside the CDR3, is DTAVSQTPKYLVTQMGNDKSIKCEQNLGHDTMYWYKQDSKKFLKIMFSYNNKELIINETVPNRFSPKSPDKAHLNLHINSLELGDSAVYFCASSLGTGRNTIYFGEGSWLTVV.

V gene TRBV7-2 combines with J gene TRBJ2-7, with D perhaps being TRBD1 or TRBD2 (6 bases each). CDR3 length: 15 residues. Germline CDR1 and CDR2: SGHTA and FQGNSA. The V gene lost 5 bases and the J gene lost 2 bases, with 16 bases spanning the gap. CDR3 sequence (DNA): TGTGCCAGCAGCCTAAGGGGGGCTCTCGCCTACGAGCAGTACTTC. It specifies CASSLRGALAYEQYF.

This clonotype was seen only a few times. J is TRBJ2-3 and V is TRBV4-2; possibly TRBD2 for D (5 bases). The CDR3 runs 15 residues. Trimming shortened V by 0 bases and J by 2 bases, and 9 bases separated the two germline ends. CDR1 is LGHNA and CDR2 is YNFKEQ in the germline V gene. For the CDR3, the DNA is TGTGCCAGCAGCCAAGATCCCGGGATCACAGATACGCAGTATTTT. As protein: CASSQDPGITDTQYF.

The chain carries TRBV20-1 and TRBJ2-7; 10 nucleotides line up with TRBD2. The V and J ends lost 2 bases and 4 bases, in that order; junction bases with no gene match: 5. The germline V gene encodes CDR1 DFQATT and CDR2 SNEGSKA (reference sequence). CDR3 length: 14 residues. The CDR3 DNA follows: TGCAGTGCTAGACTAGCGGGGGATGCGTACGAGCAGTACTTC. This gives the protein CSARLAGDAYEQYF.

The rearrangement uses TRBV12-3 or TRBV12-4 and TRBJ2-3; 9 positions agree with TRBD2. The CDR3 consists of 14 residues. The V segment lost 6 bases and the J segment 5 bases; nucleotides outside the gene matches: 6. CDR3 protein: CASRSGGIGDTQYF. For the CDR3, the DNA is TGTGCCAGCAGGAGCGGGGGGATCGGAGATACGCAGTATTTT.

The chain uses TRBV12-3 or TRBV12-4 and TRBJ1-2; a weak D match, TRBD1 (5 bases). CDR3 length: 14 amino acids. V lost 4 bases and J 3 bases, leaving 12 bases between the germline ends. CDR3 in DNA: TGTGCCAGCAGTTCTTCTGGGGCAGACTATGGCTACACCTTC. It specifies CASSSSGADYGYTF.

This chain uses TRBV6-6 with TRBJ2-4; TRBD1 is a possible D gene (5 bases). Germline lookup yields CDR1 MNHNY and CDR2 SVGAGI (reference sequence). V was cut by 7 bases and J by 1 base, with 14 bases left in between. The CDR3 runs to 15 residues. CDR3 in DNA: TGTGCCAGCATCCCTCAGGGTGGGGCCAAAAACATTCAGTACTTC. Translation gives CASIPQGGAKNIQYF.

This clonotype was seen once. The gene calls are TRBV20-1 and TRBJ1-5; possible D gene TRBD1, 5 bases. The CDR3 is 16 amino acids. Germline V lookup: CDR1 DFQATT, CDR2 SNEGSKA (reference sequence). Trimming took off 0 bases at V and 4 bases at J, with 16 bases between the two ends. The CDR3 sequence is CSARDPRGPTNQPQHF. CDR3 nucleotides: TGCAGTGCTAGAGATCCCCGGGGACCGACAAATCAGCCCCAGCATTTT.

The gene calls are TRBV28 and TRBJ2-2; D uncertain. The ends were cut back, 5 bases at V and 4 bases at J, with 14 bases in the middle. Germline values: CDR1 MDHEN, CDR2 SYDVKM. The CDR3 runs to 15 residues. CDR3 DNA: TGTGCCAGCAGTGCTGACCTCCAGGCCACCGGGGAGCTGTTTTTT. It encodes CASSADLQATGELFF.

The CDR3 reads CATSDLLRLGETQYF. CDR3 in DNA: TGTGCCACCAGTGATTTGCTTCGGCTGGGAGAGACCCAGTACTTC. The rearrangement joins TRBV24-1 to TRBJ2-5, with unresolved D. Germline CDR1 is KGHDR and CDR2 is SFDVKD. The V and J ends lost 0 bases and 4 bases respectively, with 11 bases between them. The CDR3 contains 15 residues.